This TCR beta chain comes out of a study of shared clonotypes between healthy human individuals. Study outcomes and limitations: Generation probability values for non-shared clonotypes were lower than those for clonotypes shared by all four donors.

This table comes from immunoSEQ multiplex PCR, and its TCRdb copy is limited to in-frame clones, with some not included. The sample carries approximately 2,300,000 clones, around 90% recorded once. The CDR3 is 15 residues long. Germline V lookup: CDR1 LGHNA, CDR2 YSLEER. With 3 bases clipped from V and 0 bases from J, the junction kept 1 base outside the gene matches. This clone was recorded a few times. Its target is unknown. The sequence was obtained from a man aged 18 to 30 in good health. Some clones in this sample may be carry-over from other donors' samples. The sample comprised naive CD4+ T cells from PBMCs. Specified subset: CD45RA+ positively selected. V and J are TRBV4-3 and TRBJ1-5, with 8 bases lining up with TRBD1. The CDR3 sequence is CASSQDRVSNQPQHF. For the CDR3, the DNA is TGCGCCAGCAGCCAGGACAGGGTTAGCAATCAGCCCCAGCATTTT.